Listed here are 24 T cell receptor beta chains from one sample, sequenced in a study of early T cells in non-severe SARS-CoV-2 infection. One entry per CDR3 protein, called by TCRdb with MiXCR from the 5' RACE reads. The profile shows fewer than 120,000 distinct CDR3 sequences, roughly 12% of them singletons. The input for sequencing was whole blood, taken at baseline. All receptors come from an adult who was a healthcare worker with PCR-confirmed SARS-CoV-2 infection or an uninfected control (not recorded which).

The chain combines TRBV6-2 or TRBV6-3 with TRBJ2-7; D is perhaps TRBD2 (6 bases). The CDR3 covers 16 residues. Germline loops: CDR1 MNHEY, CDR2 SVGEGT. With 6 bases removed from V and 0 bases from J, the gap between germline ends came to 18 bases. The CDR3 spells CASSQGLGRSSYEQYF. CDR3 bases: TGTGCCAGCAGCCAGGGACTGGGAAGAAGCTCCTACGAGCAGTACTTC.

Concerning this clonotype: An end of the junction differs from the germline gene, which may be a read error. This chain links TRBV13 with TRBJ1-1, with TRBD1 identical over 7 bases. Germline lookup yields CDR1 PRHDT and CDR2 FYEKMQ (reference sequence). This CDR3 has 13 residues. The CDR3 coding sequence is TGTGCCAGAAGCTTAGGGCAGGGGGCTGAAGCTTTCTTT. This gives the protein CARSLGQGAEAFF.

The rearrangement uses TRBV19 and TRBJ2-3, with D possibly being TRBD1 (6 bases). Trimming left V 5 bases short and J 8 bases short, with 20 bases between. This CDR3 contains 15 residues. Germline V gene sequence: CDR1 LNHDA, CDR2 SQIVND (reference sequence). CDR3 sequence reads: CASSLPGDTSGTQYF. The DNA for the CDR3 is TGTGCCAGTAGTCTCCCTGGGGACACCTCAGGTACGCAGTATTTT.

This clonotype came up a few times. The chain links TRBV5-1 to TRBJ1-2; 7 bases are shared with TRBD1. This CDR3 has 14 residues. With V trimmed by 1 base and J by 8 bases, 8 bases remained unmatched. Germline loops: CDR1 SGHRS, CDR2 YFSETQ. DNA of the CDR3: TGCGCCAGCAGCTTGAGGGACAGCCTTGCCGGCTACACCTTC. Its protein product is CASSLRDSLAGYTF.

This clonotype has a handful of counts. The chain uses TRBV2 and TRBJ2-1; 11 bases align to TRBD2. The germline CDR1 and CDR2 sequences are SNHLY and FYNNEI. With 7 bases clipped from V and 1 base from J, the junction kept 6 bases outside the gene matches. The CDR3 contains 16 residues. The CDR3 nucleotides read TGTGCCAGCACACTAGCGGGGGTACCTTCCTACAATGAGCAGTTCTTC. Protein sequence: CASTLAGVPSYNEQFF. Full variable domain (outside the CDR3, taken from reference TRBV2 and TRBJ2-1): EPEVTQTPSHQVTQMGQEVILRCVPISNHLYFYWYRQILGQKVEFLVSFYNNEISEKSEIFDDQFSVERPDGSNFTLKIRSTKLEDSAMYFCASTLAGVPSYNEQFFGPGTRLTVL.

This chain connects TRBV5-1 to TRBJ2-2; 11 bases fit TRBD2. The ends lost 2 bases at V and 5 bases at J; junction bases unmatched: 5. Germline CDR1 and CDR2: SGHRS and YFSETQ. The CDR3 runs 16 residues. In nucleotides, the CDR3 is TGCGCCAGCAGCTTCACTAGCGGGAGTGGAACCGGGGAGCTGTTTTTT. It specifies CASSFTSGSGTGELFF.

This clonotype has a count of ten or more. The gene calls are TRBV2 and TRBJ1-5; no definite D call. The CDR3 sequence is 15 residues long. Per germline, CDR1 SNHLY and CDR2 FYNNEI. V lost 6 bases, J lost 3 bases, and 15 bases lay in between. The CDR3 DNA reads TGTGCCAGCAGCCTCAGTGGTGGCGCCAATCAGCCCCAGCATTTT. It encodes CASSLSGGANQPQHF.

This clonotype showed up just a few times. The rearrangement joins TRBV28 to TRBJ2-3, with D maybe TRBD2 (6 bases). The ends were cut back, 3 bases at V and 4 bases at J, with 20 bases in the middle. Germline-derived CDR1 and CDR2 are MDHEN and SYDVKM. The CDR3 is made up of 17 amino acids. The CDR3 nucleotides are TGTGCCAGCAGTTTCCGTGCGCGGGATAGATGGTCAGATACGCAGTATTTT. Its protein product is CASSFRARDRWSDTQYF.

This clonotype came up a few times. The V and J genes are TRBV15 and TRBJ2-4; 10 bases fit TRBD2. Trimming took 5 bases from V and 3 from J; bases not matched to a gene: 10. The CDR3 has 17 residues. Germline CDR1 and CDR2: LNHNV and YYDKDF (reference sequence). The CDR3 DNA reads as TGTGCCACCAGCGGACGGGGGACTAGCGCTAACAAAAACATTCAGTACTTC. Translated, it gives CATSGRGTSANKNIQYF.

The chain is built from TRBV5-1 and TRBJ2-1; no clear D gene. V was clipped by 3 bases and J by 5 bases, with 9 bases between them. Germline lookup yields CDR1 SGHRS and CDR2 YFSETQ. This CDR3 region has 13 residues. The CDR3: CASSSLPDNEQFF. In DNA, the CDR3 is TGCGCCAGCAGCTCGCTACCCGACAATGAGCAGTTCTTC.

This clonotype was counted only a few times. The chain links TRBV6-5 to TRBJ2-7; 8 bases line up with TRBD1. Germline assignment: CDR1 MNHEY and CDR2 SVGAGI. The V and J ends lost 0 bases and 0 bases, in that order; junction bases with no gene match: 4. There are 16 residues in the CDR3. CDR3 loop: CASSYSIRGPSYEQYF. DNA of the CDR3: TGTGCCAGCAGTTACTCGATCAGGGGGCCCTCCTACGAGCAGTACTTC.

The CDR3: CASSLTGAGSAAPYNEQFF. The CDR3 coding sequence is TGTGCCAGCAGCTTAACGGGGGCTGGGTCGGCGGCTCCCTACAATGAGCAGTTCTTC. The chain carries TRBV7-3 and TRBJ2-1; possible D gene TRBD1, 6 bases. Germline V gene data show CDR1 as SGHTA and CDR2 as FQGTGA. V shed 0 bases and J shed 2 bases, with 20 bases lying between them. This CDR3 comprises 19 residues.

The V and J genes are TRBV6-5 and TRBJ2-1, with D possibly matching TRBD2 (6 bases). Per germline, CDR1 MNHEY and CDR2 SVGAGI. The CDR3 has 15 amino acids. V was clipped by 0 bases and J by 9 bases, with 15 bases between them. CDR3 sequence (DNA): TGTGCCAGCAGTTACTCGTACGGGAGTTCGGGTGAGCAGTTCTTC. The encoded protein is CASSYSYGSSGEQFF.

This clonotype was picked up a small number of times. This chain links TRBV9 with TRBJ2-1; no clear D gene. Between the trimmed V and J ends, which lost 6 bases and 1 base, there was a span of 17 bases. The V gene's germline CDR1 is SGDLS and CDR2 YYNGEE. This CDR3 contains 16 residues. The CDR3 loop reads CASTVLETESYNEQFF. The CDR3 bases are TGTGCCAGCACCGTCCTCGAGACGGAGTCCTACAATGAGCAGTTCTTC.

This clonotype was counted only a few times. The chain employs TRBV6-6 and TRBJ2-3, with TRBD2 matching over 9 bases. The CDR3 covers 16 residues. Germline V gene data show CDR1 as MNHNY and CDR2 as SVGAGI (reference sequence). The trim removed 4 bases at V and 4 bases at J, leaving 9 bases unmatched. The chain's CDR3 is CASSSGGAGGPDTQYF. CDR3 nucleotide sequence: TGTGCCAGCAGTTCTGGGGGAGCGGGGGGCCCAGATACGCAGTATTTT.

In its sample, this clonotype was seen a few times. This sequence joins TRBV2 and TRBJ1-1, with D tentatively TRBD1 (6 bases). Germline CDR1 SNHLY, CDR2 FYNNEI. V dropped 3 bases and J dropped 3 bases, with 11 bases sitting between them. This CDR3 is 14 amino acids long. DNA for the CDR3: TGTGCCAGCAGTGAGGTAGCAGGGGACACTGAAGCTTTCTTT. It translates to CASSEVAGDTEAFF.

This clonotype has just a few counts. The gene calls are TRBV11-2 and TRBJ1-2; the match to TRBD1 covers 9 bases. V dropped 5 bases and J dropped 4; count of bases not matched to a gene: 5. Per the germline V gene, CDR1 is SGHAT and CDR2 is FQNNGV. This CDR3 spans 14 amino acids. CDR3 bases: TGTGCCAGCAGCGAACAGGGGGCTAGCTATGGCTACACCTTC. Translation: CASSEQGASYGYTF.

This clonotype came up a few times. The chain links TRBV6-6 to TRBJ2-5, with 9 bases lining up with TRBD2. This CDR3 spans 20 amino acids. The V segment lost 7 bases and the J segment 4 bases; nucleotides outside the gene matches: 25. Per germline, CDR1 MNHNY and CDR2 SVGAGI (reference sequence). Here the CDR3 DNA reads TGTGCCAGCATCTCAGCCCTCTATTTCGGCGGGAGGGAAGTGCGAGAGACCCAGTACTTC. As protein: CASISALYFGGREVRETQYF.

This clonotype was observed a few times. Here the CDR3 reads CASRDGQGALSRTRTTDTQYF. The CDR3 DNA reads TGCGCCAGCAGGGACGGACAGGGGGCCTTAAGTCGAACACGAACTACAGATACGCAGTATTTT. This sequence joins TRBV5-1 and TRBJ2-3; 11 positions agree with TRBD1. The CDR3 has 21 amino acids. The V segment lost 5 bases and the J segment 3 bases; nucleotides outside the gene matches: 23. Germline values: CDR1 SGHRS, CDR2 YFSETQ.

This clonotype came up many times. The chain employs TRBV20-1 and TRBJ1-2; D perhaps matches TRBD1 (6 bases). CDR1 and CDR2 from the germline V gene are DFQATT and SNEGSKA (reference sequence). V dropped 0 bases and J dropped 6 bases, with 20 bases sitting between them. The CDR3 is made up of 16 amino acids. The CDR3 nucleotides read TGCAGTGCTAGAGATAAGGAAGGAGGGGGTTCCAATGGCTACACCTTC. This codes for CSARDKEGGGSNGYTF.

This clonotype was found a few times. The rearrangement links TRBV13 to TRBJ1-6; D unresolved. With 5 bases removed from V and 7 bases from J, the gap between germline ends came to 9 bases. CDR3 size: 13 residues. The V gene's germline CDR1 is PRHDT and CDR2 FYEKMQ (reference sequence). The chain's CDR3 is CASSNWQNSPLHF. CDR3 sequence (DNA): TGTGCCAGCAGCAATTGGCAGAATTCACCCCTCCACTTT. The full variable domain, with the rest looked up from reference TRBV13 and TRBJ1-6, is AAGVIQSPRHLIKEKRETATLKCYPIPRHDTVYWYQQGPGQDPQFLISFYEKMQSDKGSIPDRFSAQQFSDYHSELNMSSLELGDSALYFCASSNWQNSPLHFGNGTRLTVT.

The rearrangement uses TRBV6-5 and TRBJ1-1; the D is unclear. Looked up from germline, CDR1 is MNHEY and CDR2 is SVGAGI. V was cut by 6 bases and J by 6 bases, with 14 bases left in between. The CDR3 totals 13 residues. CDR3 amino acids: CASSPLGVSEAFF. The CDR3 DNA reads as TGTGCCAGCAGCCCTCTGGGAGTGTCTGAAGCTTTCTTT.

This chain joins TRBV4-2 and TRBJ2-3; D gene ambiguous. This CDR3 comprises 15 residues. Germline CDR1 and CDR2: LGHNA and YNFKEQ. V lost 0 bases, J lost 2 bases, and 9 bases lay in between. The CDR3 loop is CASSQDYPPTDTQYF. The CDR3 DNA sequence: TGTGCCAGCAGCCAAGACTACCCTCCCACAGATACGCAGTATTTT.

This sequence joins TRBV10-2 and TRBJ1-6; D is undetermined. Trimming shortened V by 0 bases and J by 7 bases, and 10 bases separated the two germline ends. CDR1 is WSHSY and CDR2 is SAAADI in the germline V gene. This CDR3 region has 15 residues. This CDR3 is CASSESRSSNSPLHF. Here the CDR3 DNA reads TGCGCCAGCAGTGAGTCGAGAAGCAGCAATTCACCCCTCCACTTT.